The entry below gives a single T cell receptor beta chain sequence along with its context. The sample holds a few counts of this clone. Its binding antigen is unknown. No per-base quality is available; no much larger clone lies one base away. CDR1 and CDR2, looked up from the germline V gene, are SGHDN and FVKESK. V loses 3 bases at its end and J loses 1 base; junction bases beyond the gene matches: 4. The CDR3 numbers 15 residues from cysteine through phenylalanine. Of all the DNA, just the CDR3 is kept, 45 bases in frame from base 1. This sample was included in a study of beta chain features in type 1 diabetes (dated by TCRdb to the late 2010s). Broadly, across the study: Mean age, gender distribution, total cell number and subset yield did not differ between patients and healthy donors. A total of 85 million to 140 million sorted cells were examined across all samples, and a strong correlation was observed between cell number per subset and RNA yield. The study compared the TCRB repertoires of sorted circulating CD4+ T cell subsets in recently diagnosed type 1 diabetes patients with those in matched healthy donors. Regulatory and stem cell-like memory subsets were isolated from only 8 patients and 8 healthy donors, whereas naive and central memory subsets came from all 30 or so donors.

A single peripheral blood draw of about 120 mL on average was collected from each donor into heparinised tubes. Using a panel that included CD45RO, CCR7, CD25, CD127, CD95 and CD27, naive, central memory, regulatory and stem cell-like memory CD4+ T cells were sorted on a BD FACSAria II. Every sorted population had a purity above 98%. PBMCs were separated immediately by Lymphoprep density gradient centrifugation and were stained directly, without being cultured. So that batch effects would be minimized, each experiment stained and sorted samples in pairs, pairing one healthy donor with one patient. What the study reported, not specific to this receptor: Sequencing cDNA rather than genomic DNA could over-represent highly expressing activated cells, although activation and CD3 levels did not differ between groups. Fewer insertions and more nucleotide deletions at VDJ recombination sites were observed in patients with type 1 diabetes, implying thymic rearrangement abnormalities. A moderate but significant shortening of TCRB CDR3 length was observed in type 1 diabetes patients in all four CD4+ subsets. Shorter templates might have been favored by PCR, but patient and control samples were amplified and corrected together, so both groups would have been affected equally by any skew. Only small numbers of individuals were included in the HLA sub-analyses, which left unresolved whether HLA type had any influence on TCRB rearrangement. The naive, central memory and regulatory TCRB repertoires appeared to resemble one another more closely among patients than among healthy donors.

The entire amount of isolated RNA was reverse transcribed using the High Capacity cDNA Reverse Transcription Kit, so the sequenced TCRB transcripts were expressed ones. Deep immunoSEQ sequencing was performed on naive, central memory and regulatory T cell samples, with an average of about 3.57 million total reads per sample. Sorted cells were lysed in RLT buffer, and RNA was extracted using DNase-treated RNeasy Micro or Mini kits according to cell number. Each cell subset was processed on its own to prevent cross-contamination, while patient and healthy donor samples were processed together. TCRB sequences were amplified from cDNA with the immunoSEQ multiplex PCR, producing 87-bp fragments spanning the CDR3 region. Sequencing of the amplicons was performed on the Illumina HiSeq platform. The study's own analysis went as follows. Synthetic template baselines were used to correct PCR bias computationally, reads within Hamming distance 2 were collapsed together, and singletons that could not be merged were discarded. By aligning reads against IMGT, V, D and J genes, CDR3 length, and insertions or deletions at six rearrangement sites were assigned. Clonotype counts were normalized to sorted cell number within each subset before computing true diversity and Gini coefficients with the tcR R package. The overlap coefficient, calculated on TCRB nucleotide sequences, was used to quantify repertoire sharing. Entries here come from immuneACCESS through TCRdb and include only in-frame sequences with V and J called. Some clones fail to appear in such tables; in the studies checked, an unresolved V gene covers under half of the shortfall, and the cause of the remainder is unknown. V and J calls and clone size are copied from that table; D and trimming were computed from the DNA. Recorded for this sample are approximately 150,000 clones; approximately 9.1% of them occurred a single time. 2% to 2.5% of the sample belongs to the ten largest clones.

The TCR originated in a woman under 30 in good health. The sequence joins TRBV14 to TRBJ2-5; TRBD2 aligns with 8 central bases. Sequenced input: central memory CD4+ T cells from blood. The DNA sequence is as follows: TGTGCCAGCAGCCACATAAGCGGGGGCCAAGAGACCCAGTACTTC. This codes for CASSHISGGQETQYF.